These 25 T cell receptor beta chains were all obtained from the same sample, sequenced in a study of regulatory T cells in long-lasting Graves disease. Indicated time point: newly diagnosed GD, antithyroid drugs for less than 3 months. Construction of the TCR library relied on RNA isolated from PBMCs. Construction of the TCR beta libraries employed iRepertoire HTBI primers in conjunction with Arm-PCR of CDR3 regions. TCRdb independently ran MiXCR on the multiplex PCR reads; one entry per CDR3 protein. The sample records under 400,000 distinct CDR3 sequences, approximately 15% being singletons. The sample was also reused in another study, on T cells in Graves' hyperthyroidism and ophthalmopathy.

This material consisted of peripheral blood mononuclear cells (PBMCs), taken at new diagnosis, from a patient treated with antithyroid drugs. These TCRs come from a man between 35 and 55 years old with Graves disease.

The chain has TRBV9 and TRBJ1-3; D is perhaps TRBD1 (6 bases). V was trimmed by 3 bases and J by 1 base, leaving 8 bases between them. The CDR3 is made up of 14 amino acids. CDR1 is SGDLS, CDR2 YYNGEE, per germline. The CDR3 nucleotides read TGTGCCAGCAGCGGAACAGGGTCTGGAAACACCATATATTTT. It codes for CASSGTGSGNTIYF.

There are a few counts of this clonotype. One end of the junction does not line up with germline, which may come from a read error. V and J are TRBV6-1 and TRBJ2-1, with D perhaps matching TRBD2 (7 bases). This CDR3 has 15 residues. Germline V gives CDR1 MNHNS, CDR2 SASEGT. CDR3 sequence (DNA): TGTGCGAGCAGTGAATGGGGGGGGGCCAGGGGTAAGCAGTTCTTC. This sequence encodes CASSEWGGARGKQFF.

This clonotype was seen repeatedly, ten times or more. The rearrangement uses TRBV2 and TRBJ1-6; D gene unclear. Trimming removed 6 bases at V and 8 bases at J, with 14 bases between. The CDR3 has 14 residues. CDR1 and CDR2 from the germline V gene are SNHLY and FYNNEI. The CDR3 reads CASRVDMADSPLHF. In nucleotides, the CDR3 is TGTGCCAGCAGAGTTGACATGGCCGATTCACCCCTCCACTTT.

This clonotype was detected many times. The chain is built from TRBV6-2 or TRBV6-3 and TRBJ2-3; 8 bases fit TRBD2. The CDR3 totals 15 residues. The V segment lost 4 bases and the J segment 7 bases; nucleotides outside the gene matches: 10. Per the germline V gene, CDR1 is MNHEY and CDR2 is SVGEGT. CDR3 sequence: CASSSGTSVINTQYF. The DNA for the CDR3 is TGTGCCAGCAGTTCCGGGACTAGTGTTATTAATACGCAGTATTTT.

This clonotype came up a few times. A much larger clone differs by one base, so this may be a read error. The chain employs TRBV6-1 and TRBJ2-3; D remains unclear. This CDR3 is built from 13 residues. The germline V gene encodes CDR1 MNHNS and CDR2 SASEGT. CDR3 region: CASSPSDAGTRYF. Written as DNA, the CDR3 is TGTGCCAGCAGTCCATCAGATGCTGGCACGCGGTATTTT.

The chain couples TRBV12-5 to TRBJ2-5, with 9 nucleotides matching TRBD1. This CDR3 has 15 amino acids. Germline V gene data show CDR1 as LGHNT and CDR2 as FRNRAP. The V gene end was trimmed by 5 bases and the J gene end by 5 bases; junction bases not matched to a gene: 9. The CDR3 here is CASGLTGGTGETQYF. The DNA for the CDR3 is TGTGCTAGTGGTCTCACAGGGGGCACTGGGGAGACCCAGTACTTC.

This clonotype was picked up many times. The chain carries TRBV2 and TRBJ1-6, with no clear D. Trimming left V 6 bases short and J 0 bases short, with 12 bases between. CDR1 and CDR2 (germline): SNHLY, FYNNEI. The CDR3 contains 16 residues. The CDR3 is CASRSRTSSYNSPLHF. For the CDR3, the DNA is TGTGCCAGCAGAAGCAGGACCAGCTCCTATAATTCACCCCTCCACTTT.

This CDR3 reads CSAVLLAGESRTDTQYF. The CDR3 nucleotides read TGCAGTGCTGTCCTACTAGCGGGGGAGTCTCGCACAGATACGCAGTATTTT. The genes are TRBV20-1 and TRBJ2-3; TRBD2 aligns across 11 bases. The CDR3 has 17 residues. J lost 1 base, V lost 5 bases, and 11 bases had no gene match. Germline CDR1 and CDR2: DFQATT and SNEGSKA (reference sequence).

In regard to this clonotype: A read error may account for a junction end that differs from germline. This chain uses TRBV2 with TRBJ2-7, with TRBD2 matching 7 bases. The germline CDR1 and CDR2 sequences are SNHLY and FYNNEI. CDR3 length: 15 residues. CDR3 bases: TGCGCCAGCAGCCAAGACCAGTCCGGGGGGTCCCCCGGGTACTTC. Translated: CASSQDQSGGSPGYF.

As to this clonotype: A much larger clone differs by one base, so this may be a read error. The V gene is TRBV18, the J gene TRBJ1-6; D not certain. V was trimmed by 4 bases and J by 3 bases, leaving 10 bases between them. Germline assignment: CDR1 KGHSH and CDR2 LQKENI. This CDR3 has 15 residues. The CDR3 bases are TGTGCCAGCTCACTAATCGCACGCTATAATTCACCCCTCCACTTT. This translates into CASSLIARYNSPLHF.

This clonotype was seen at least ten times. CDR3 region: CASSPRDRGGQPQHF. The CDR3 DNA reads as TGTGCCAGCAGCCCCCGAGACAGGGGCGGCCAGCCCCAGCATTTT. This chain uses TRBV28 with TRBJ1-5, with TRBD1 matching over 8 bases. The CDR3 loop spans 15 amino acids. Per the germline V gene, CDR1 is MDHEN and CDR2 is SYDVKM. J gave up 7 bases and V 6 bases, and 11 bases lay outside the gene matches.

At least ten counts were recorded for this clonotype. The rearrangement uses TRBV6-1 and TRBJ1-2, with a tentative D call TRBD1 (5 bases). The CDR3 is made up of 14 amino acids. The germline V gene encodes CDR1 MNHNS and CDR2 SASEGT. Trimming stripped 2 bases from V and 3 bases from J, with 10 bases between. The CDR3 DNA reads TGTGCCAGCAGTGAACAGGGAGGGTACTATGGCTACACCTTC. This gives the protein CASSEQGGYYGYTF.

The chain carries TRBV4-2 and TRBJ2-5; no clear D. The V end lost 0 bases, the J end lost 5 bases, and 10 bases lay between the germline ends. This CDR3 has 14 amino acids. CDR1 LGHNA and CDR2 YNFKEQ come from the germline V gene. CDR3 sequence reads: CASSQERVGETQYF. CDR3 nucleotides: TGTGCCAGCAGCCAAGAACGTGTGGGGGAGACCCAGTACTTC.

This clonotype was seen repeatedly, ten times or more. The chain has TRBV28 and TRBJ2-5; 7 nucleotides align to TRBD1. The CDR3 loop spans 13 amino acids. V lost 6 bases and J lost 7; bases outside the gene matches: 8. Germline CDR1 is MDHEN and CDR2 is SYDVKM. CDR3 sequence reads: CASRMTGPGTQYF. In DNA form, the CDR3 reads TGTGCCAGCAGGATGACAGGGCCCGGGACCCAGTACTTC.

This clonotype appeared many times. This chain connects TRBV5-5 to TRBJ1-2; 9 bases line up with TRBD1. CDR1 and CDR2 (germline): SGHKS, YYEKEE (reference sequence). The CDR3 length is 17 residues. J gave up 0 bases and V 4 bases, and 10 bases lay outside the gene matches. The DNA of the CDR3 is TGTGCCAGCAGCGGTGGAACAGGGGGCCGTTCTAACTATGGCTACACCTTC. The encoded protein is CASSGGTGGRSNYGYTF.

In this sample, this clonotype turned up many times. The chain has TRBV25-1 and TRBJ2-1, with D perhaps TRBD1 or TRBD2 (5 bases each). V was pared by 4 bases and J by 5 bases, with 15 bases between. Germline values: CDR1 MGHDK, CDR2 SYGVNS. The CDR3 is 15 amino acids. Here the CDR3 reads CASSAPGPQHNEQFF. The DNA for the CDR3 is TGTGCCAGCAGTGCACCGGGACCCCAGCACAATGAGCAGTTCTTC.

V usage is TRBV6-2 or TRBV6-3 and J usage is TRBJ2-4, with D maybe TRBD2 (5 bases). Trimming removed 4 bases from V and 4 bases from J, with 14 bases in between. The CDR3 runs 15 residues. Germline assignment: CDR1 MNHEY and CDR2 SVGEGT. The CDR3 reads CASSSWDGGKNIQYF. The CDR3, as DNA: TGTGCCAGCAGTTCGTGGGATGGAGGAAAAAACATTCAGTACTTC.

The table lists this clonotype with many counts. This rearrangement joins TRBV5-5 to TRBJ1-2; D remains ambiguous. V lost 6 bases and J 2 bases, leaving 17 bases between the germline ends. The CDR3 has 15 residues. CDR1 SGHKS and CDR2 YYEKEE come from the germline V gene (reference sequence). The chain's CDR3 is CASNYQEGRNYGYTF. The CDR3 region has the DNA TGTGCCAGCAACTACCAAGAGGGCAGAAACTATGGCTACACCTTC.

This clonotype was counted at least ten times. This chain links TRBV6-1 with TRBJ1-1; D remains unclear. V was clipped by 4 bases and J by 5 bases, with 20 bases between them. CDR1 and CDR2 (germline): MNHNS, SASEGT. There are 16 residues in the CDR3. CDR3 nucleotides: TGTGCCAGCAGTGCAACAAACCTCGGTCGGTGGACTGAAGCTTTCTTT. It specifies CASSATNLGRWTEAFF.

Remarks on this clonotype: This sequence may be a read error, since a much larger clone differs from it by one base. J is TRBJ2-7 and V is TRBV9; D is possibly TRBD1 (6 bases). V was cut by 4 bases and J by 9 bases, with 20 bases left in between. Germline V gene lookup returns CDR1 SGDLS and CDR2 YYNGEE. There are 14 residues in the CDR3. The CDR3 DNA follows: TGTGCCAGCAGCTCCACACGAGGGGGTGAAGGGCAGTACTTC. The encoded protein is CASSSTRGGEGQYF.

This clonotype was counted at least ten times. This sequence joins TRBV9 and TRBJ1-1; D is possibly TRBD1 (5 bases). In germline, CDR1 is SGDLS, CDR2 YYNGEE. CDR3 length equals 15 residues. The ends were cut back, 5 bases at V and 1 base at J, with 15 bases in the middle. The CDR3 bases are TGTGCCAGCAGACCGGGTGGGGCGGGGAACACTGAAGCTTTCTTT. Translation: CASRPGGAGNTEAFF.

This clonotype came up many times. The gene calls are TRBV27 and TRBJ2-7; 9 nucleotides line up with TRBD1. This CDR3 region has 13 residues. Losses at the gene ends were 5 bases for V and 7 bases for J; bases not matched to a gene: 6. Germline V CDR1 and CDR2: MNHEY, SMNVEV (reference sequence). DNA of the CDR3: TGTGCCAGCAGTAACAGGGGGCGGTTTGAGCAGTACTTC. As protein: CASSNRGRFEQYF.

Ten or more counts support this clonotype. The J gene is TRBJ1-1, the V gene TRBV5-1, with no clear D. V lost 0 bases and J lost 3, with 9 bases in between. The CDR3 is 14 amino acids. Germline V gene sequence: CDR1 SGHRS, CDR2 YFSETQ. Here the CDR3 reads CASSLGRLDTEAFF. The CDR3 DNA follows: TGCGCCAGCAGCTTGGGACGTCTGGACACTGAAGCTTTCTTT.

This clonotype was detected only a few times. The chain combines TRBV2 with TRBJ1-4; possible D gene TRBD1, 5 bases. The germline V gene encodes CDR1 SNHLY and CDR2 FYNNEI. The CDR3 totals 15 residues. V was pared by 4 bases and J by 4 bases, with 13 bases between. The CDR3 DNA follows: TGTGCCAGCAGTGGCCAAGGGGCGATTAATGAAAAACTGTTTTTT. It codes for CASSGQGAINEKLFF.

This clonotype has at least ten counts. This chain uses TRBV2 with TRBJ2-1; maybe TRBD1 (5 bases). Trimming took 8 bases from V and 6 from J, leaving 11 bases between them. Germline CDR1 is SNHLY and CDR2 is FYNNEI. The CDR3 length is 12 residues. The CDR3 sequence is CASGRQLNEQFF. CDR3 bases: TGTGCCAGCGGCAGACAGCTCAATGAGCAGTTCTTC.